A single sample is the source of the 16 T cell receptor beta chains below, sequenced in a study of vaccination and CD4 T cells after COVID-19 (dated by TCRdb to between 2022 and 2023). No cognate antigen is known for these TCRs. The sample's treatment or condition label is to be understood as: approximately nine-day PBMC culture with coronavirus spike peptide pools or control peptides (ViraFEST assay). Preparation of the library involved PCR. This sample was sequenced with an Illumina iSeq 100. TCR sequencing of DNA from cultured CD4+ T cells used the Oncomine TCR Beta short-read assay at the Johns Hopkins FTIC core. TCRdb reran the public reads through fastp at Q25 and MiXCR, keeping productive beta chains. Each CDR3 protein gets just one entry, which takes the most common genes and DNA from the rows behind it. For this sample the table gives a few thousand distinct CDR3 sequences, of which approximately 74% were detected only once. Jointly, the top ten make up roughly 19% of the sample.

Sequencing used CD4+ T cells from blood, cultured in vitro. The receptors were gathered from a human donor who had recovered from COVID-19.

This chain uses TRBV10-3 with TRBJ1-6, with 9 bases that match TRBD1. This CDR3 is built from 15 residues. V was clipped by 4 bases and J by 9 bases; unmatched bases: 7. CDR1 and CDR2 (germline): ENHRY, SYGVKD. The CDR3 nucleotides are TGTGCCATCAGTGGGTCCGGGACAGGGACTTCACCCCTCCACTTT. Translating gives CAISGSGTGTSPLHF.

About this clonotype: One end of the junction does not line up with germline, which may come from a read error. V usage is TRBV7-6 and J usage is TRBJ1-2; 8 bases align to TRBD1. The CDR3 has 14 residues. Germline CDR1 SGHVS, CDR2 FNYEAQ. The CDR3 protein is CASSTGGTGYGYTF. The CDR3 DNA reads TGCGCCAGCAGCACCGGTGGGACAGGCTATGGCTACACCTTC.

V is TRBV20-1 and J is TRBJ2-5; 9 positions match TRBD1. CDR1 and CDR2 from the germline V gene are DFQATT and SNEGSKA (reference sequence). This CDR3 has 15 residues. The V gene end was trimmed by 0 bases and the J gene end by 5 bases; junction bases not matched to a gene: 7. CDR3 in amino acids: CSARENRGPEETQYF. The CDR3 bases are TGCAGTGCTAGAGAGAACAGGGGGCCGGAGGAGACCCAGTACTTC.

The chain has TRBV2 and TRBJ2-3; D perhaps matches TRBD2 (6 bases). The CDR3 length is 15 residues. Trimming removed 2 bases from V and 0 bases from J, with 9 bases in between. CDR1 and CDR2 from the germline V gene are SNHLY and FYNNEI. This chain's CDR3 is CASSETGVSTDTQYF. The DNA for the CDR3 is TGTGCCAGCAGTGAAACGGGAGTTAGCACAGATACGCAGTATTTT.

The CDR3 is CSAPPPPAGETDTQYF. In DNA form, the CDR3 reads TGCAGTGCTCCCCCCCCACCAGCGGGGGAGACAGATACGCAGTATTTT. The chain combines TRBV20-1 with TRBJ2-3; TRBD2 matches at 8 bases. J lost 3 bases, V lost 5 bases, and 13 bases had no gene match. This CDR3 has 16 residues. Germline CDR1 reads DFQATT; CDR2 reads SNEGSKA (reference sequence).

This chain joins TRBV20-1 and TRBJ2-2; 13 bases match TRBD2. The trim removed 6 bases at V and 5 bases at J, leaving 6 bases unmatched. The CDR3 is made up of 15 amino acids. The germline CDR1 and CDR2 sequences are DFQATT and SNEGSKA (reference sequence). This CDR3 reads CSAPSGLAGTGELFF. The CDR3, as DNA: TGCAGTGCCCCCTCGGGACTAGCGGGGACCGGGGAGCTGTTTTTT.

The chain couples TRBV19 to TRBJ2-3, with unresolved D. The germline gives CDR1 LNHDA, CDR2 SQIVND (reference sequence). CDR3 size: 12 residues. Trimming cost V 7 bases and J 3 bases, with 8 bases left between them. CDR3 loop: CASNHRTDTQYF. The DNA of the CDR3 is TGTGCCAGTAATCACCGAACAGATACGCAGTATTTT.

This chain connects TRBV20-1 to TRBJ2-5; maybe TRBD2 (6 bases). In germline, CDR1 is DFQATT, CDR2 SNEGSKA (reference sequence). The CDR3 sequence is 14 residues long. V was cut by 6 bases and J by 1 base, with 15 bases left in between. The CDR3: CSASKGLTQETQYF. The DNA of the CDR3 is TGCAGTGCCAGCAAGGGACTTACCCAAGAGACCCAGTACTTC.

This clonotype was seen a handful of times. The chain carries TRBV20-1 and TRBJ1-1, with D possibly matching TRBD1 (6 bases). The CDR3 contains 12 residues. V lost 6 bases, J lost 4 bases, and 12 bases lay in between. Germline lookup yields CDR1 DFQATT and CDR2 SNEGSKA (reference sequence). The CDR3 region is CSAQGRGTEAFF. The CDR3 bases are TGCAGTGCCCAGGGCAGGGGCACTGAAGCTTTCTTT.

The V gene is TRBV20-1, the J gene TRBJ1-1, with 9 bases identical to TRBD1. This CDR3 region has 13 residues. The V segment lost 5 bases and the J segment 5 bases; nucleotides outside the gene matches: 6. Germline V gene lookup returns CDR1 DFQATT and CDR2 SNEGSKA (reference sequence). This CDR3 reads CSALRQGGTEAFF. For the CDR3, the DNA is TGCAGTGCTCTAAGACAGGGGGGGACTGAAGCTTTCTTT.

The V and J genes are TRBV6-1 and TRBJ1-3; possible D gene TRBD1, 5 bases. This CDR3 spans 13 amino acids. The germline gives CDR1 MNHNS, CDR2 SASEGT. Between the trimmed V and J ends, which lost 6 bases and 4 bases, there was a span of 10 bases. The CDR3 DNA follows: TGTGCCAGCAGCCGCGAGGGGGGAAACACCATATATTTT. Protein sequence: CASSREGGNTIYF.

This clonotype was observed a handful of times. The V gene is TRBV30, the J gene TRBJ1-5; no clear D gene. The CDR3 totals 13 residues. The V gene's germline CDR1 is GTSNPN and CDR2 SVGIG (reference sequence). V lost 4 bases, J lost 3 bases, and 10 bases lay in between. The CDR3 DNA reads as TGTGCCTGGAACTCGGGCAACAATCAGCCCCAGCATTTT. Translation: CAWNSGNNQPQHF.

CDR3 residues: CASSPTEGEHGYTF. The CDR3, as DNA: TGCGCCAGCAGCCCAACGGAAGGGGAACATGGCTACACCTTC. The rearrangement joins TRBV4-1 to TRBJ1-2; D may be TRBD1 (5 bases). The CDR3 extends over 14 amino acids. The ends were cut back, 4 bases at V and 6 bases at J, with 15 bases in the middle. The V gene's germline CDR1 is MGHRA and CDR2 YSYEKL.

This clonotype was seen only a few times. This chain links TRBV28 with TRBJ2-3, with no clear D. The CDR3 contains 15 residues. Germline lookup yields CDR1 MDHEN and CDR2 SYDVKM. Trimming took 1 base from V and 4 from J, leaving 12 bases between them. The CDR3 region is CASSLSLGASDTQYF. For the CDR3, the DNA is TGTGCCAGCAGTTTATCCCTCGGCGCGTCAGATACGCAGTATTTT.

The chain joins TRBV7-2 to TRBJ1-2; 9 bases agree with TRBD1. Germline loops: CDR1 SGHTA, CDR2 FQGNSA. The CDR3 spans 14 residues. The trim removed 7 bases at V and 5 bases at J, leaving 8 bases unmatched. CDR3: CASTMDRGRYGYTF. CDR3 DNA: TGTGCCAGCACCATGGACAGGGGAAGGTATGGCTACACCTTC.

CDR3 region: CASSLYGRGFTDTQYF. The CDR3 DNA sequence: TGTGCCAGCAGTTTATACGGCAGGGGGTTCACAGATACGCAGTATTTT. The chain carries TRBV27 and TRBJ2-3, with TRBD1 matching over 7 bases. V shed 1 base and J 2 bases; nucleotides not matched to a gene: 6. CDR1 is MNHEY and CDR2 is SMNVEV in the germline V gene (reference sequence). The CDR3 is 16 amino acids.